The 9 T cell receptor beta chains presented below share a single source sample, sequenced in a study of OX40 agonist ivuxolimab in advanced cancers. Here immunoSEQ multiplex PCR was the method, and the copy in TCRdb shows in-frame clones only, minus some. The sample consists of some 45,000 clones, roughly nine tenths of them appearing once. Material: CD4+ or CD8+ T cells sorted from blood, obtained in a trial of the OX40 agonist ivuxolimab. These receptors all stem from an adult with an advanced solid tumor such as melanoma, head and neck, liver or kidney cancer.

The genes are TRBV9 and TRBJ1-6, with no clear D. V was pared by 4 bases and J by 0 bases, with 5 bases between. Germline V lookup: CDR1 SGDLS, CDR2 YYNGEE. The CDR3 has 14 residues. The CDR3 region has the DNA TGTGCCAGCAGCCCAAGCTCCTATAATTCACCCCTCCACTTT. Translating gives CASSPSSYNSPLHF.

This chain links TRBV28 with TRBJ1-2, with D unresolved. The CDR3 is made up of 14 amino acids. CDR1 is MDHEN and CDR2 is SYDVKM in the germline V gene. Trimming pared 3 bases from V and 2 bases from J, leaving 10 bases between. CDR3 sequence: CASSFLLGNYGYTF. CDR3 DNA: TGTGCCAGCAGTTTTTTACTAGGGAACTATGGCTACACCTTC.

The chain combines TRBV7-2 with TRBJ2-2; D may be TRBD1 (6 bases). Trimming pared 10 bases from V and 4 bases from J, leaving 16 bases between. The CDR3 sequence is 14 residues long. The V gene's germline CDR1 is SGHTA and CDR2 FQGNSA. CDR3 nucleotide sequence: TGTGCCACTTTAAACAGGGTCTTCACCGGGGAGCTGTTTTTT. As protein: CATLNRVFTGELFF.

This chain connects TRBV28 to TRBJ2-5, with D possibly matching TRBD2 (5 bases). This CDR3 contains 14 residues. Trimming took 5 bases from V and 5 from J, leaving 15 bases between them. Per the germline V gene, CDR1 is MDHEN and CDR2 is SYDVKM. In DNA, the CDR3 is TGTGCCAGCAGTCTCCGAGGGAGACGGGAGACCCAGTACTTC. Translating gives CASSLRGRRETQYF.

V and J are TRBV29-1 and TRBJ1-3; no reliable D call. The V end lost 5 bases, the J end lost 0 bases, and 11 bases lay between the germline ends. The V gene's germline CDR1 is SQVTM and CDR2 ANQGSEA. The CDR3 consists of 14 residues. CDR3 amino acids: CSVLVPTSGNTIYF. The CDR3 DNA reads TGCAGCGTTCTGGTGCCCACCTCTGGAAACACCATATATTTT. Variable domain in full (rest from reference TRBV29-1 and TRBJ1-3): SAVISQKPSRDICQRGTSLTIQCQVDSQVTMMFWYRQQPGQSLTLIATANQGSEATYESGFVIDKFPISRPNLTFSTLTVSNMSPEDSSIYLCSVLVPTSGNTIYFGEGSWLTVV.

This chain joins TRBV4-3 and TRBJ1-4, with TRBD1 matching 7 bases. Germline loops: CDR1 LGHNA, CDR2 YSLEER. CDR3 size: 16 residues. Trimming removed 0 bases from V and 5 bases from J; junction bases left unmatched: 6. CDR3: CASSQDTLQGNEKLFF. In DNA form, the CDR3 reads TGCGCCAGCAGCCAAGATACGTTACAGGGGAATGAAAAACTGTTTTTT.

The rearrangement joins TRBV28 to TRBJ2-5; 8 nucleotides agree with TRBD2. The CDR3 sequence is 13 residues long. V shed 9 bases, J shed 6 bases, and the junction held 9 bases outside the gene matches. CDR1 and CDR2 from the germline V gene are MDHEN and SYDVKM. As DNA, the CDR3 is TGTGCCAGTCAAAAAGCGGGGGTCAAGACCCAGTACTTC. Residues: CASQKAGVKTQYF.

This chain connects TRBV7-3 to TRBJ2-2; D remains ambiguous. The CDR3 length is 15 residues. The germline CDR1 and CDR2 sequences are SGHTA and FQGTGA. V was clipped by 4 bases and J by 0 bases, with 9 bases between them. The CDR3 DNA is TGTGCCAGCAGCTATCTCGCCACGAACACCGGGGAGCTGTTTTTT. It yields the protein CASSYLATNTGELFF. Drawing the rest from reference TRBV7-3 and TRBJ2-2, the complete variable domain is GAGVSQTPSNKVTEKGKYVELRCDPISGHTALYWYRQSLGQGPEFLIYFQGTGAADDSGLPNDRFFAVRPEGSVSTLKIQRTERGDSAVYLCASSYLATNTGELFFGEGSRLTVL.

The CDR3 loop reads CASSRTGGSDTGELFF. The DNA of the CDR3 is TGTGCCAGCTCCCGGACAGGGGGCAGTGACACCGGGGAGCTGTTTTTT. The V and J genes are TRBV18 and TRBJ2-2; 11 bases agree with TRBD1. In germline, CDR1 is KGHSH, CDR2 LQKENI. CDR3 length equals 16 residues. The V segment lost 6 bases and the J segment 3 bases; nucleotides outside the gene matches: 6.